The 29 T cell receptor beta chains below come from one sample, sequenced in a study of cytomegalovirus exposure and HLA in healthy donors. Vbeta (60) and Jbeta (13) primers were used in the PCR. The table came from immunoSEQ multiplex PCR; TCRdb's copy has only in-frame clones and leaves some out. The repertoire holds around 110,000 clones, with 65% as singletons. The source material was PBMCs. The receptors were gathered from a woman aged 35 to 49 in good health and CMV-seropositive.

The rearrangement uses TRBV9 and TRBJ2-7; 9 nucleotides match TRBD2. The CDR3 runs 14 residues. Per germline, CDR1 SGDLS and CDR2 YYNGEE. V lost 3 bases, J lost 3 bases, and 4 bases stayed unmatched. The CDR3 sequence is CASSEGSGSYEQYF. The CDR3 coding sequence is TGTGCCAGCAGCGAGGGTAGCGGGAGCTACGAGCAGTACTTC.

The chain couples TRBV7-2 to TRBJ2-7; unclear D gene. Trimming took off 2 bases at V and 4 bases at J, with 6 bases between the two ends. Germline lookup yields CDR1 SGHTA and CDR2 FQGNSA. CDR3 length: 12 amino acids. CDR3 in amino acids: CASSLINYEQYF. CDR3 nucleotide sequence: TGTGCCAGCAGCTTAATCAATTACGAGCAGTACTTC.

This clone was counted only a few times. The chain combines TRBV2 with TRBJ2-5; D is possibly TRBD2 (6 bases). Gene TRBJ2-7 matches the end of the DNA better, so the J call may be wrong. Per germline, CDR1 SNHLY and CDR2 FYNNEI. The CDR3 covers 14 residues. CDR3 sequence: CAILRWEANYEQYF. In DNA, the CDR3 is TGTGCCATCTTAAGGTGGGAGGCCAACTACGAGCAGTACTTC.

This chain links TRBV18 with TRBJ2-7, with TRBD2 matching 12 bases. The CDR3 runs 20 residues. Germline V gene data show CDR1 as KGHSH and CDR2 as LQKENI. Trimming cost V 3 bases and J 3 bases; bases outside gene matches: 18. CDR3 amino acids: CASSPRTSGTIFDLYYEQYF. The CDR3 nucleotides are TGTGCCAGCTCACCTCGGACTAGCGGGACCATTTTTGATCTATACTACGAGCAGTACTTC.

A few counts support this clone. V gene TRBV2 combines with J gene TRBJ2-2; TRBD2 matches 8 bases. The V segment lost 4 bases and the J segment 7 bases; nucleotides outside the gene matches: 11. The V gene's germline CDR1 is SNHLY and CDR2 FYNNEI. This CDR3 comprises 16 residues. CDR3 loop: CASSGEREPRSGELFF. The CDR3, as DNA: TGTGCCAGCAGTGGTGAGCGGGAGCCTCGAAGCGGGGAGCTGTTTTTT.

The J gene is TRBJ1-1, the V gene TRBV11-2; D call uncertain. Germline-derived CDR1 and CDR2 are SGHAT and FQNNGV. Trimming pared 2 bases from V and 7 bases from J, leaving 5 bases between. CDR3 length: 11 amino acids. Here the CDR3 reads CASSLISEAFF. CDR3 DNA: TGTGCCAGCAGCTTAATCAGTGAAGCTTTCTTT. Combining the CDR3 with reference TRBV11-2 and TRBJ1-1 gives the whole variable domain EAGVAQSPRYKIIEKRQSVAFWCNPISGHATLYWYQQILGQGPKLLIQFQNNGVVDDSQLPKDRFSAERLKGVDSTLKIQPAKLEDSAVYLCASSLISEAFFGQGTRLTVV.

This chain connects TRBV7-2 to TRBJ2-7; maybe TRBD1 (6 bases). CDR1 is SGHTA, CDR2 FQGNSA, per germline. The CDR3 length is 15 residues. Between the trimmed V and J ends, which lost 3 bases and 3 bases, there was a span of 15 bases. CDR3 in DNA: TGTGCCAGCAGCTTCGACAGGTCACTTGACTACGAGCAGTACTTC. Translated, it gives CASSFDRSLDYEQYF.

The chain joins TRBV5-6 to TRBJ1-4, with D uncertain. The V and J ends lost 2 bases and 0 bases respectively, with 11 bases between them. The CDR3 is made up of 16 amino acids. The germline gives CDR1 SGHDT, CDR2 YYEEEE. The CDR3 spells CASSFGGTATNEKLFF. In DNA, the CDR3 is TGTGCCAGCAGCTTTGGCGGCACCGCAACTAATGAAAAACTGTTTTTT.

This chain links TRBV5-4 with TRBJ2-1; 12 bases map to TRBD2. The CDR3 has 15 amino acids. The germline CDR1 and CDR2 sequences are SGHNT and YYREEE (reference sequence). With V trimmed by 6 bases and J by 6 bases, 7 bases remained unmatched. DNA of the CDR3: TGTGCCAGCACTAGCGGGAGGGCCTATGGCAATGAGCAGTTCTTC. As protein: CASTSGRAYGNEQFF.

The gene calls are TRBV14 and TRBJ2-2; the D gene is possibly TRBD1 (5 bases). Trimming took off 5 bases at V and 2 bases at J, with 18 bases between the two ends. Germline V gives CDR1 SGHDN, CDR2 FVKESK. The CDR3 contains 17 residues. The CDR3 coding sequence is TGTGCCAGCAGCAATTTAGTCAGGGTCGCTAACACCGGGGAGCTGTTTTTT. Translating gives CASSNLVRVANTGELFF.

The V call is TRBV4-2, the J call TRBJ2-1; 10 bases are a match to TRBD2. The CDR3 has 18 amino acids. V shed 5 bases and J 0 bases; nucleotides not matched to a gene: 10. Germline CDR1 LGHNA, CDR2 YNFKEQ. In nucleotides, the CDR3 is TGTGCCAGCAGCTCCAAAGGACTAGCGGCTAGCTCCTACAATGAGCAGTTCTTC. Translated, it gives CASSSKGLAASSYNEQFF.

The V and J genes are TRBV19 and TRBJ1-1; 7 nucleotides align to TRBD1. From germline, CDR1 is LNHDA and CDR2 SQIVND (reference sequence). The CDR3 extends over 15 amino acids. V lost 5 bases to trimming and J lost 7 bases; unmatched junction nucleotides: 13. DNA of the CDR3: TGTGCCAGTAGTGTTCGACAGGGTAGGTTGGATGAAGCTTTCTTT. Protein product: CASSVRQGRLDEAFF. Based on the CDR3 plus reference TRBV19 and TRBJ1-1, the full variable domain is DGGITQSPKYLFRKEGQNVTLSCEQNLNHDAMYWYRQDPGQGLRLIYYSQIVNDFQKGDIAEGYSVSREKKESFPLTVTSAQKNPTAFYLCASSVRQGRLDEAFFGQGTRLTVV.

The chain combines TRBV7-7 with TRBJ2-3; 8 nucleotides line up with TRBD2. Trimming removed 4 bases from V and 4 bases from J; junction bases left unmatched: 4. Germline assignment: CDR1 SSHAT and CDR2 FNYEAQ (reference sequence). The CDR3 loop spans 14 amino acids. CDR3 protein: CASSSGLEADTQYF. The CDR3 DNA reads TGTGCCAGCAGCTCGGGACTAGAGGCAGATACGCAGTATTTT.

CDR3 nucleotides: TGCGCCAGCAGCCAAGACCCAGGAGGATTCTCCTACGAGCAGTACTTC. Translating gives CASSQDPGGFSYEQYF. V usage is TRBV4-1 and J usage is TRBJ2-7, with D possibly TRBD2 on 5 matching bases. The germline V gene has CDR1 MGHRA and CDR2 YSYEKL. Trimming pared 0 bases from V and 0 bases from J, leaving 12 bases between. CDR3 length: 16 amino acids.

The rearrangement links TRBV29-1 to TRBJ2-7; no firm D call. This CDR3 spans 15 amino acids. From germline, CDR1 is SQVTM and CDR2 ANQGSEA. The V and J ends lost 5 bases and 3 bases respectively, with 20 bases between them. The chain's CDR3 is CSVLSLDRVGYEQYF. The DNA of the CDR3 is TGCAGCGTTTTATCTCTGGATCGGGTAGGCTACGAGCAGTACTTC.

The rearrangement joins TRBV13 to TRBJ2-1, with a tentative D call TRBD1 (6 bases). V was pared by 5 bases and J by 6 bases, with 20 bases between. CDR3 length: 16 residues. Per germline, CDR1 PRHDT and CDR2 FYEKMQ (reference sequence). The CDR3 loop reads CASSPTGLAGSNEQFF. In DNA form, the CDR3 reads TGTGCCAGCAGCCCAACAGGGCTAGCCGGCTCCAATGAGCAGTTCTTC. Together with reference TRBV13 and TRBJ2-1, the CDR3 gives the full variable domain: AAGVIQSPRHLIKEKRETATLKCYPIPRHDTVYWYQQGPGQDPQFLISFYEKMQSDKGSIPDRFSAQQFSDYHSELNMSSLELGDSALYFCASSPTGLAGSNEQFFGPGTRLTVL.

The rearrangement joins TRBV18 to TRBJ1-2, with D hard to call. This CDR3 contains 16 residues. V lost 2 bases to trimming and J lost 3 bases, with 16 bases between them. The germline V gene has CDR1 KGHSH and CDR2 LQKENI. CDR3 sequence: CASSPIFGGVDYGYTF. For the CDR3, the DNA is TGTGCCAGCTCACCAATTTTCGGAGGAGTAGACTATGGCTACACCTTC.

Here the CDR3 DNA reads TGTGCCAGTAGTATGAATAGCCTTTATAGAGTCGAGCAGTACTTC. Translating gives CASSMNSLYRVEQYF. The chain couples TRBV19 to TRBJ2-7, with D unclear. CDR1 and CDR2 from the germline V gene are LNHDA and SQIVND (reference sequence). Trimming stripped 3 bases from V and 6 bases from J, with 18 bases between. There are 15 residues in the CDR3.

Turning to this clone: This specimen includes other DNA sequences encoding the same CDR3. V and J are TRBV5-1 and TRBJ2-7; the match to TRBD2 covers 8 bases. V lost 3 bases, J lost 4 bases, and 6 bases stayed unmatched. CDR1 is SGHRS and CDR2 is YFSETQ in the germline V gene. This CDR3 is 14 amino acids long. The CDR3 DNA reads TGCGCCAGCAGCTCCGGGAGGGAGGGGTACGAGCAGTACTTC. It encodes CASSSGREGYEQYF.

The gene calls are TRBV25-1 and TRBJ2-1, with D perhaps TRBD1 (6 bases). This CDR3 has 11 amino acids. The ends were cut back, 10 bases at V and 4 bases at J, with 8 bases in the middle. Looked up from germline, CDR1 is MGHDK and CDR2 is SYGVNS. The DNA of the CDR3 is TGTGCCACCGACAGGTACAATGAGCAGTTCTTC. The encoded protein is CATDRYNEQFF. Variable domain in full (rest from reference TRBV25-1 and TRBJ2-1): EADIYQTPRYLVIGTGKKITLECSQTMGHDKMYWYQQDPGMELHLIHYSYGVNSTEKGDLSSESTVSRIRTEHFPLTLESARPSHTSQYLCATDRYNEQFFGPGTRLTVL.

This clone was detected only once. This rearrangement joins TRBV2 to TRBJ2-5; TRBD2 might be the D (6 bases). V was shortened by 8 bases and J by 2 bases, with 15 bases between the two germline ends. The CDR3 covers 14 residues. The germline V gene encodes CDR1 SNHLY and CDR2 FYNNEI. The CDR3: CASAGRGRQETQYF. CDR3 DNA: TGTGCCAGCGCGGGGCGGGGCAGACAAGAGACCCAGTACTTC.

This chain connects TRBV15 to TRBJ2-2; 12 bases fit TRBD2. Germline CDR1 LNHNV, CDR2 YYDKDF (reference sequence). V shed 8 bases and J 5 bases; nucleotides not matched to a gene: 12. The CDR3 is 17 amino acids. DNA for the CDR3: TGTGCCACCTCGCCTGAACTAGCGGGAGGTTGGACCGGGGAGCTGTTTTTT. It codes for CATSPELAGGWTGELFF. The entire variable domain, with the rest obtained from reference TRBV15 and TRBJ2-2, is as follows: DAMVIQNPRYQVTQFGKPVTLSCSQTLNHNVMYWYQQKSSQAPKLLFHYYDKDFNNEADTPDNFQSRRPNTSFCFLDIRSPGLGDTAMYLCATSPELAGGWTGELFFGEGSRLTVL.

V is TRBV18 and J is TRBJ2-6; D gene unclear. Germline values: CDR1 KGHSH, CDR2 LQKENI. V was shortened by 3 bases and J by 3 bases, with 12 bases between the two germline ends. The CDR3 extends over 16 amino acids. The CDR3 region has the DNA TGTGCCAGCTCACCCCTTCGAGTTGGTGGGGCCAACGTCCTGACTTTC. Amino acid sequence: CASSPLRVGGANVLTF.

The CDR3 region is CASSIDPSGRAANEQFF. CDR3 DNA: TGTGCCAGTAGTATAGACCCTAGCGGGAGGGCCGCCAATGAGCAGTTCTTC. The chain couples TRBV19 to TRBJ2-1, with 12 positions matching TRBD2. Germline CDR1 reads LNHDA; CDR2 reads SQIVND (reference sequence). Germline trimming cut 0 bases from V and 6 bases from J; bases unmatched to any gene: 6. The CDR3 extends over 17 amino acids. The full variable domain, rest sourced from reference TRBV19 and TRBJ2-1, is DGGITQSPKYLFRKEGQNVTLSCEQNLNHDAMYWYRQDPGQGLRLIYYSQIVNDFQKGDIAEGYSVSREKKESFPLTVTSAQKNPTAFYLCASSIDPSGRAANEQFFGPGTRLTVL.

V usage is TRBV5-6 and J usage is TRBJ2-1; D is undetermined. Per the germline V gene, CDR1 is SGHDT and CDR2 is YYEEEE. V lost 0 bases and J lost 1, with 17 bases in between. The CDR3 is made up of 18 amino acids. The CDR3 sequence is CASSLVPPLGVSYNEQFF. The CDR3 nucleotides read TGTGCCAGCAGCTTGGTGCCTCCTTTGGGCGTATCCTACAATGAGCAGTTCTTC. Looking up the rest from reference TRBV5-6 and TRBJ2-1 gives the full variable domain: DAGVTQSPTHLIKTRGQQVTLRCSPKSGHDTVSWYQQALGQGPQFIFQYYEEEERQRGNFPDRFSGHQFPNYSSELNVNALLLGDSALYLCASSLVPPLGVSYNEQFFGPGTRLTVL.

V usage is TRBV21-1 and J usage is TRBJ2-3; the D call of TRBD2 is as the table states it, not checked on the DNA. TRBV21-1 is flagged as a pseudogene. The CDR3 totals 23 residues. The CDR3 is CASMGLVSNLVLVSSGRFDTQYF. DNA of the CDR3: TGTGCCAGCATGGGTTTAGTCTCCAACCTTGTCCTTGTATCTAGCGGGAGGTTTGATACGCAGTATTTT.

The chain is built from TRBV2 and TRBJ2-3; TRBD2 is a possible D gene (6 bases). The CDR3 sequence is 14 residues long. Germline V gene lookup returns CDR1 SNHLY and CDR2 FYNNEI. Trimming took off 10 bases at V and 0 bases at J, with 14 bases between the two ends. This chain's CDR3 is CANKNGRSTDTQYF. The CDR3 DNA follows: TGTGCCAACAAAAACGGGAGAAGCACAGATACGCAGTATTTT.

This clone was seen a handful of times. V gene TRBV11-3 combines with J gene TRBJ2-3; 7 bases map to TRBD2. Germline V gene lookup returns CDR1 SGHNT and CDR2 YENEEA. V trimming: 6 bases; J trimming: 4 bases; junction bases outside the gene matches: 10. This CDR3 region has 15 residues. The CDR3 region has the DNA TGTGCCAGCAGTTCCCAGGCGGGGGTTTCAGATACGCAGTATTTT. Its protein is CASSSQAGVSDTQYF.

The V gene is TRBV7-2, the J gene TRBJ1-4; TRBD1 matches at 10 bases. The V segment lost 5 bases and the J segment 7 bases; nucleotides outside the gene matches: 7. The CDR3 covers 15 residues. Per the germline V gene, CDR1 is SGHTA and CDR2 is FQGNSA. The CDR3 DNA reads as TGTGCCAGCAGCGCGAAGGACAGGGGGAGTGAAAAACTGTTTTTT. Translated: CASSAKDRGSEKLFF.